The 11 T cell receptor beta chains below all came from one sample that was sequenced in a study of blood T cell repertoires in COVID-19. The assay was immunoSEQ multiplex PCR, and TCRdb's table has in-frame clones only and misses some. The sample lists nearly 50,000 clones; 85% to 90% were seen once. Material: peripheral blood. The receptors originated from a woman at least 80 years old with COVID-19, enrolled during active disease.

This clone has more than one count but fewer than ten. This chain connects TRBV24-1 to TRBJ1-2; a weak D match, TRBD1 (5 bases). The germline V and J ends were trimmed by 8 bases and 1 base, with 13 bases remaining between them. From germline, CDR1 is KGHDR and CDR2 SFDVKD. The CDR3 is 14 residues long. CDR3 sequence: CATIIVQDNYGYTF. The CDR3 DNA is TGTGCCACCATCATAGTACAGGATAACTATGGCTACACCTTC.

The chain employs TRBV5-5 and TRBJ1-2; a possible D gene is TRBD1 (6 bases). The CDR3 sequence is 15 residues long. Germline V gene data show CDR1 as SGHKS and CDR2 as YYEKEE (reference sequence). Trimming shortened V by 4 bases and J by 4 bases, and 17 bases separated the two germline ends. The DNA for the CDR3 is TGTGCCAGCAGCCGTCGGGCAGGGGATTCCTATGGCTACACCTTC. It is translated as CASSRRAGDSYGYTF.

This clone appeared once. This rearrangement joins TRBV19 to TRBJ2-1; D unclear. Germline V CDR1 and CDR2: LNHDA, SQIVND (reference sequence). Trimming shortened V by 4 bases and J by 6 bases, and 13 bases separated the two germline ends. The CDR3 is 14 amino acids. CDR3 in amino acids: CASSTQALGNEQFF. Here the CDR3 DNA reads TGTGCCAGTAGTACCCAGGCGCTGGGCAATGAGCAGTTCTTC. Full variable domain (rest looked up from reference TRBV19 and TRBJ2-1): DGGITQSPKYLFRKEGQNVTLSCEQNLNHDAMYWYRQDPGQGLRLIYYSQIVNDFQKGDIAEGYSVSREKKESFPLTVTSAQKNPTAFYLCASSTQALGNEQFFGPGTRLTVL.

The V gene is TRBV19, the J gene TRBJ1-1, with D perhaps matching TRBD1 (5 bases). V was clipped by 6 bases and J by 0 bases, with 5 bases between them. The CDR3 is 12 amino acids. Germline V lookup: CDR1 LNHDA, CDR2 SQIVND (reference sequence). This chain's CDR3 is CASRDMNTEAFF. CDR3 coding DNA: TGTGCCAGTAGGGACATGAACACTGAAGCTTTCTTT.

The V and J genes are TRBV6-1 and TRBJ2-3, with 8 bases identical to TRBD2. Germline assignment: CDR1 MNHNS and CDR2 SASEGT. V gave up 3 bases and J gave up 1 base; unmatched junction bases: 9. The CDR3 loop spans 17 amino acids. The chain's CDR3 is CASSDRGSGVGTDTQYF. CDR3 in DNA: TGTGCCAGCAGTGATAGGGGTAGCGGGGTGGGCACAGATACGCAGTATTTT.

This rearrangement joins TRBV30 to TRBJ2-5; tentatively, D is TRBD2 (6 bases). V lost 5 bases to trimming and J lost 2 bases, with 12 bases between them. The CDR3 is made up of 13 amino acids. Germline V gene sequence: CDR1 GTSNPN, CDR2 SVGIG (reference sequence). CDR3 residues: CAWGDFVQETQYF. The CDR3 DNA reads TGTGCCTGGGGGGACTTTGTGCAAGAGACCCAGTACTTC.

The chain carries TRBV4-2 and TRBJ1-6; TRBD1 matches at 7 bases. This CDR3 is 15 amino acids long. Germline V lookup: CDR1 LGHNA, CDR2 YNFKEQ. Losses at the gene ends were 2 bases for V and 7 bases for J; bases not matched to a gene: 5. The CDR3 bases are TGTGCCAGCAGCCAAACGACAGGGCGGAATTCACCCCTCCACTTT. Translation: CASSQTTGRNSPLHF.

The chain carries TRBV6-5 and TRBJ1-5, with D unclear. This CDR3 is 16 amino acids long. V shed 2 bases and J shed 6 bases, with 17 bases lying between them. Germline CDR1 MNHEY, CDR2 SVGAGI. The CDR3 DNA is TGTGCCAGCAGTTACCGCCGGGAACCAAGAAGTCAGCCCCAGCATTTT. It codes for CASSYRREPRSQPQHF.

In its sample, this clone was seen a few times. This chain uses TRBV2 with TRBJ2-7, with a possible D match to TRBD1 (7 bases). The germline gives CDR1 SNHLY, CDR2 FYNNEI. The CDR3 has 15 amino acids. V was cut by 5 bases and J by 7 bases, with 21 bases left in between. CDR3 DNA: TGTGCCAGCAGTCATCAAGGAGGGACAGTCGGGGAGCAGTACTTC. Translating it yields CASSHQGGTVGEQYF.

The V and J genes are TRBV10-3 and TRBJ1-5; 8 nucleotides line up with TRBD1. The J segment lost 2 bases and the V segment lost 11 bases, leaving 8 bases of the junction unmatched. Germline CDR1 ENHRY, CDR2 SYGVKD. The CDR3 spans 14 residues. The CDR3 bases are TGTGCCGCGGCAGGGGGCGCCGGCAATCAGCCCCAGCATTTT. Amino acids: CAAAGGAGNQPQHF.

The chain uses TRBV5-1 and TRBJ1-1, with D unresolved. The CDR3 is 14 residues long. Trimming cost V 0 bases and J 6 bases, with 12 bases left between them. CDR1 and CDR2 (germline): SGHRS, YFSETQ. CDR3 protein: CASSLGTFGSEAFF. The CDR3 coding sequence is TGCGCCAGCAGCTTGGGAACCTTCGGTTCTGAAGCTTTCTTT.